The 6 T cell receptor beta chains reported below all come from one sample, sequenced in a study of CD8+ T cells in alopecia areata. Following extraction, RNA underwent reverse transcription to cDNA, which served as the sequencing template. Sequenced by immunoSEQ multiplex PCR; TCRdb stores in-frame clones only, minus some. This table has 110,000 to 150,000 clones, roughly 61% appearing once. Sequenced material: CD4+ T cells sorted from blood, taken at week 0. These receptors originate from a human donor with alopecia areata.

The V and J genes are TRBV7-2 and TRBJ1-5; perhaps TRBD1 as D (5 bases). The CDR3 is 14 residues long. The germline V gene has CDR1 SGHTA and CDR2 FQGNSA. V lost 4 bases to trimming and J lost 7 bases, with 14 bases between them. The DNA for the CDR3 is TGTGCCAGCAGCTCGAACAGGCTACGGCAGCCCCAGCATTTT. It encodes CASSSNRLRQPQHF.

On this clone: Mismatch with germline at one junction end may stem from a read error. The identical CDR3 is also encoded by other nucleotide sequences in the sample. V is TRBV30 and J is TRBJ2-6; 7 nucleotides line up with TRBD1. Germline values: CDR1 GTSNPN, CDR2 SVGIG (reference sequence). The CDR3 is made up of 14 amino acids. Here the CDR3 reads CAWDRASGANVLTF. The CDR3 nucleotides read TGTGCCTGGGACAGGGCGTCTGGAGCCAACGTCCTGACTTTC.

This sequence joins TRBV4-3 and TRBJ2-1; possibly TRBD2 for D (7 bases). Germline assignment: CDR1 LGHNA and CDR2 YSLEER. This CDR3 has 15 residues. V shed 3 bases and J shed 8 bases, with 17 bases lying between them. Written as DNA, the CDR3 is TGCGCCAGCAGCCAGACCTTTAGGGGGGGAGATGAGCAGTTCTTC. The encoded protein is CASSQTFRGGDEQFF.

This clone has just a few counts. Its ends do not fully match the called genes, so a read error is possible. The J gene is TRBJ1-1, the V gene TRBV29-1; D perhaps matches TRBD1 (6 bases). Per germline, CDR1 SQVTM and CDR2 ANQGSEA. The CDR3 runs to 10 residues. CDR3 bases: TGCAGCGGCCTAACGGGACACGAAGCCTTT. Protein sequence: CSGLTGHEAF.

This clone has just one count. V gene TRBV4-1 combines with J gene TRBJ2-3; the D is unclear. The CDR3 consists of 14 residues. Germline CDR1 reads MGHRA; CDR2 reads YSYEKL. The V end was cut by 4 bases, the J end by 0 bases, with 8 bases between. The DNA of the CDR3 is TGCGCCAGCAGCCCCCCCCTTAGCACAGATACGCAGTATTTT. Protein sequence: CASSPPLSTDTQYF.

A few counts support this clone. The chain's CDR3 is CSVVKQEGINEQFF. The CDR3 nucleotides read TGCAGCGTTGTAAAACAAGAGGGCATTAATGAGCAGTTCTTC. The chain links TRBV29-1 to TRBJ2-1; possible D gene TRBD2, 5 bases. The CDR3 is made up of 14 amino acids. Trimming stripped 4 bases from V and 7 bases from J, with 17 bases between. Looked up from germline, CDR1 is SQVTM and CDR2 is ANQGSEA.